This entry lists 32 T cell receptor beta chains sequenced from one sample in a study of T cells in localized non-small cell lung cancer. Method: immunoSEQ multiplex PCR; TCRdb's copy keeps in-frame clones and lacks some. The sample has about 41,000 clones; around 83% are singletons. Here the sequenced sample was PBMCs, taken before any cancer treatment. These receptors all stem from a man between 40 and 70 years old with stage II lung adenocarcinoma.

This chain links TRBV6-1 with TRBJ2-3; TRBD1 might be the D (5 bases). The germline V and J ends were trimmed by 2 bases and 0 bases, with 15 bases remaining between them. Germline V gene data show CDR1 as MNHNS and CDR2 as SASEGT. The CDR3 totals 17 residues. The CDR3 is CASSERGRVLSTDTQYF. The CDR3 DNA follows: TGTGCCAGCAGTGAAAGGGGCAGGGTACTTAGCACAGATACGCAGTATTTT.

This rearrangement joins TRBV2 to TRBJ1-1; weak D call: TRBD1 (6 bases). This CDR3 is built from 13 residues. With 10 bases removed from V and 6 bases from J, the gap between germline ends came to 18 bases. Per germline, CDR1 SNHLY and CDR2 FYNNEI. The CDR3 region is CATGREQGSEAFF. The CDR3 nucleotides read TGTGCCACCGGGAGGGAACAGGGATCTGAAGCTTTCTTT.

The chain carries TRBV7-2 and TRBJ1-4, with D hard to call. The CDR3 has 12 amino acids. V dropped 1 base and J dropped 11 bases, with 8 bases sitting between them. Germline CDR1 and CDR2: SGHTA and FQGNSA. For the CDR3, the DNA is TGTGCCAGCAGCTTAGACAGAGCGAAACTGTTTTTT. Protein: CASSLDRAKLFF.

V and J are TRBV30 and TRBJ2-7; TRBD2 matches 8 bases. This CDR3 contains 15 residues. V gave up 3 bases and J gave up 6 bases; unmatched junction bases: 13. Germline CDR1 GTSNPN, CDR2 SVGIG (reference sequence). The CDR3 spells CAWSLISGGRIEQYF. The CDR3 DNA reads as TGTGCCTGGAGCCTTATAAGCGGGGGAAGGATCGAGCAGTACTTC.

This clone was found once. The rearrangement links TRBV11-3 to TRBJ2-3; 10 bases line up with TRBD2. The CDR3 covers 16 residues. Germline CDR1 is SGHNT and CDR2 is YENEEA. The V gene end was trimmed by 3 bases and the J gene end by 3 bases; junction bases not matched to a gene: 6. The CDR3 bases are TGTGCCAGCAGCTTGGGGACTAGCGTCTCAACAGATACGCAGTATTTT. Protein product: CASSLGTSVSTDTQYF.

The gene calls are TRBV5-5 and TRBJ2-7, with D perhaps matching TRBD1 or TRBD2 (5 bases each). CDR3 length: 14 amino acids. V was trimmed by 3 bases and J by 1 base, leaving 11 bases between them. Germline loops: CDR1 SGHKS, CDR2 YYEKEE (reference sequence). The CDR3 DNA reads TGTGCCAGCAGCTGGGGGAGACAATCCTACGAGCAGTACTTC. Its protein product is CASSWGRQSYEQYF.

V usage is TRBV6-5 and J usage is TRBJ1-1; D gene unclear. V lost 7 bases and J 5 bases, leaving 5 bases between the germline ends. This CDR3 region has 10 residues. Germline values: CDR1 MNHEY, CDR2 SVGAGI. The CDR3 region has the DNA TGTGCCAGCATGCTTACTGAAGCTTTCTTT. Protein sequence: CASMLTEAFF.

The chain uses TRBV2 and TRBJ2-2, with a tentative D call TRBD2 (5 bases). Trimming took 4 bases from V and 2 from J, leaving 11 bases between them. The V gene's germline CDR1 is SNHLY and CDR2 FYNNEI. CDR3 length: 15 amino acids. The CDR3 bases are TGTGCCAGCAGTGCGGTTAGCGCCAACACCGGGGAGCTGTTTTTT. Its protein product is CASSAVSANTGELFF.

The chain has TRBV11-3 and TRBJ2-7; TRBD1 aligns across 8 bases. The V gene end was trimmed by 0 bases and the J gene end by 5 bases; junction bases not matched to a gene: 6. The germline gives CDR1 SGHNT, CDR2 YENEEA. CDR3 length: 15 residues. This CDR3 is CASSLDLAGGNEQYF. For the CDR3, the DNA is TGTGCCAGCAGCTTAGATTTGGCAGGGGGCAACGAGCAGTACTTC.

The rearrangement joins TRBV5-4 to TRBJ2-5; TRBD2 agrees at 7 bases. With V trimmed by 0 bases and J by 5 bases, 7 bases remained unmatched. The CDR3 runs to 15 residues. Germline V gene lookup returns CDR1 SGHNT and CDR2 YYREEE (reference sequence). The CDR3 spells CASSLANRREETQYF. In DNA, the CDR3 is TGTGCCAGCAGCTTGGCAAACAGGCGGGAGGAGACCCAGTACTTC.

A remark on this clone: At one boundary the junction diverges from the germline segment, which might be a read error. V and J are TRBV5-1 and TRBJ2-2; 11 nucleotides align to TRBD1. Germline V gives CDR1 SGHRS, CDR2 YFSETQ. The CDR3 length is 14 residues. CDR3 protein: CASSLDQGQGVLFF. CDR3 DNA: TGCGCCAGCAGCTTGGACCAGGGACAGGGGGTGCTGTTTTTT.

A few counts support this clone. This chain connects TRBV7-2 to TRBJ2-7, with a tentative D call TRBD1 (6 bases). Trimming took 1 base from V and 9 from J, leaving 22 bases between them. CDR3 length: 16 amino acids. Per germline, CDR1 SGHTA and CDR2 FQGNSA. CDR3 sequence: CASSLVHSVGANVQYF. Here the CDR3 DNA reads TGTGCCAGCAGCTTAGTTCACTCCGTGGGGGCTAATGTGCAGTACTTC.

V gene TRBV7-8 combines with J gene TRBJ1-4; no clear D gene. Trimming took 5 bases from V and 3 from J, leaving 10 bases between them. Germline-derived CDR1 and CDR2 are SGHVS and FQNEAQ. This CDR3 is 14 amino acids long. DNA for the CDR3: TGTGCCAGCAGCCTCTGGGCGGCTAATGAAAAACTGTTTTTT. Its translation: CASSLWAANEKLFF.

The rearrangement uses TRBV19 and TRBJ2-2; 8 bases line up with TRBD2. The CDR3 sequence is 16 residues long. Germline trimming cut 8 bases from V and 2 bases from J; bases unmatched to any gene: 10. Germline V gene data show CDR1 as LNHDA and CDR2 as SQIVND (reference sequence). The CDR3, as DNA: TGTGCCAGTCGCGGTAGCGGGATACCCAACACCGGGGAGCTGTTTTTT. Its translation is CASRGSGIPNTGELFF.

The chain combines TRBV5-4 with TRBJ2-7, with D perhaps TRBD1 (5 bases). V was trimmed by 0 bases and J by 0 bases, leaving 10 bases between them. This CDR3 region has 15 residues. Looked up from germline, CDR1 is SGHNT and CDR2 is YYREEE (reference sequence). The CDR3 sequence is CASSLGTGLSYEQYF. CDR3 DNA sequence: TGTGCCAGCAGCTTGGGTACAGGTCTCTCCTACGAGCAGTACTTC.

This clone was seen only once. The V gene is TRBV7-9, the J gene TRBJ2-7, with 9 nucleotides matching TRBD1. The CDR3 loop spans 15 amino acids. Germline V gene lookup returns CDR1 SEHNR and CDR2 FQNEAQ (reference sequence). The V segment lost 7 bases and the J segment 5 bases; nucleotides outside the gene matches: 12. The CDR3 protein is CASTRGGTGRDEQYF. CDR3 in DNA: TGTGCCAGCACCAGGGGAGGGACAGGGAGAGACGAGCAGTACTTC.

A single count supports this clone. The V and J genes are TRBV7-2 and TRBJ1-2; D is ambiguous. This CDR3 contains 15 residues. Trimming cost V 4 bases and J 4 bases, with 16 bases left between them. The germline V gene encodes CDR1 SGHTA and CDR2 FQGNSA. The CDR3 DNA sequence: TGTGCCAGCAGCTCTGGGTCACCTCCTATCTATGGCTACACCTTC. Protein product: CASSSGSPPIYGYTF.

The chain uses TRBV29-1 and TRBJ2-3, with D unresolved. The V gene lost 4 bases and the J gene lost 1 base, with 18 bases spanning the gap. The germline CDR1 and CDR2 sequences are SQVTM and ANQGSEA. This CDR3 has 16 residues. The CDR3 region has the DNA TGCAGCGTTGTGCCCCAGCAGGTTCAAGGCACAGATACGCAGTATTTT. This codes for CSVVPQQVQGTDTQYF.

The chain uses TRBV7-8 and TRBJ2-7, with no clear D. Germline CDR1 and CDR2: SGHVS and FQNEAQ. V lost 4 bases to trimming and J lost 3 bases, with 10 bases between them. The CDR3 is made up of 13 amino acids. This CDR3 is CASSSGLGYEQYF. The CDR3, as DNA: TGTGCCAGCAGCTCTGGCCTAGGCTACGAGCAGTACTTC.

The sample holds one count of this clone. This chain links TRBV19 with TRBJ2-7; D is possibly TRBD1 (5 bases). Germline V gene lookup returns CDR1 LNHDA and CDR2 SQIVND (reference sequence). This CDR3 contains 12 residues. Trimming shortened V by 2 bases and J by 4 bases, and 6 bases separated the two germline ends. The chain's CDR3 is CASSIPGYEQYF. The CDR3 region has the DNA TGTGCCAGTAGTATACCAGGGTACGAGCAGTACTTC.

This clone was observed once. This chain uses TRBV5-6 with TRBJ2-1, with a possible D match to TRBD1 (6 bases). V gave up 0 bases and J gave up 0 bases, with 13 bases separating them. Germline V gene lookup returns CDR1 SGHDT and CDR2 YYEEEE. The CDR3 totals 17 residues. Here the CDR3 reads CASSLDGGGLSYNEQFF. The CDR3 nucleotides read TGTGCCAGCAGCTTGGATGGGGGCGGACTCTCCTACAATGAGCAGTTCTTC.

The CDR3 bases are TGCGCCAGCAGCGCGGGAGCCCGTATCGGGAACACTGAAGCTTTCTTT. Translation gives CASSAGARIGNTEAFF. The chain combines TRBV5-1 with TRBJ1-1; D unclear. Trimming removed 4 bases at V and 1 base at J, with 17 bases between. This CDR3 spans 16 amino acids. Looked up from germline, CDR1 is SGHRS and CDR2 is YFSETQ.

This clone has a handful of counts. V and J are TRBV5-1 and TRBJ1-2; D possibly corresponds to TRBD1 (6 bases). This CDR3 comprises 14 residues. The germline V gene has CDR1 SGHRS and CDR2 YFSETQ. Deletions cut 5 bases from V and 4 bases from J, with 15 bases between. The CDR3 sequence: CASSRTEQLYGYTF. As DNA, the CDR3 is TGCGCCAGCAGTCGGACAGAGCAACTCTATGGCTACACCTTC.

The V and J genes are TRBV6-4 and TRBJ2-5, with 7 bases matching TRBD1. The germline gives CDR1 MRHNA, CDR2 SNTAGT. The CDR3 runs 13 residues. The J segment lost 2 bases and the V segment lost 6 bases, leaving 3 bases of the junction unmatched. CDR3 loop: CASSRDSQETQYF. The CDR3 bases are TGTGCCAGCAGCAGGGACAGTCAAGAGACCCAGTACTTC.

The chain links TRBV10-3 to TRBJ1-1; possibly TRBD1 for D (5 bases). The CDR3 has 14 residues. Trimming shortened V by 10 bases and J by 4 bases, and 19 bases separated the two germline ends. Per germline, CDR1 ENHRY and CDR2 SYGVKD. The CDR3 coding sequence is TGTGCCAGCAGCCGAGGTTGGGGGACCACTGAAGCTTTCTTT. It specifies CASSRGWGTTEAFF.

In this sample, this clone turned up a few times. CDR3 region: CASSLVGGRTRGGELFF. In DNA form, the CDR3 reads TGTGCCAGCAGCTTGGTTGGCGGGAGAACTAGGGGCGGGGAGCTGTTTTTT. The rearrangement links TRBV5-6 to TRBJ2-2, with TRBD2 matching 7 bases. CDR1 is SGHDT and CDR2 is YYEEEE in the germline V gene. The length of the CDR3 is 17 residues. V shed 0 bases, J shed 7 bases, and the junction held 12 bases outside the gene matches.

The CDR3 reads CASTPPGLAGGSLVGEQFF. CDR3 sequence (DNA): TGTGCCAGCACCCCCCCGGGACTAGCGGGAGGGTCATTGGTTGGTGAGCAGTTCTTC. This chain links TRBV6-9 with TRBJ2-1; 16 nucleotides agree with TRBD2. The CDR3 loop spans 19 amino acids. Germline CDR1 MNHGY, CDR2 SVAAGI. The ends lost 7 bases at V and 9 bases at J; junction bases unmatched: 18.

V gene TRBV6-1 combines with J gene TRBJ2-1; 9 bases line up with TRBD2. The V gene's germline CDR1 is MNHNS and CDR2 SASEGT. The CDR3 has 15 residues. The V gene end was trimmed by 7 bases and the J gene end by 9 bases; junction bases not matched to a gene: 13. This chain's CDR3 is CASTRGAGGPVEQFF. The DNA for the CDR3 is TGTGCCAGCACCCGCGGGGCGGGAGGGCCAGTTGAGCAGTTCTTC.

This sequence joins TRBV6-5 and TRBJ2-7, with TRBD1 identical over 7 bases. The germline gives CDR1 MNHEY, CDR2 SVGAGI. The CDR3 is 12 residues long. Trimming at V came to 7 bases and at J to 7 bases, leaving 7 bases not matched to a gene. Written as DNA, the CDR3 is TGTGCCAGCACAGGACAGGCGAGGGAGCAGTACTTC. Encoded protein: CASTGQAREQYF.

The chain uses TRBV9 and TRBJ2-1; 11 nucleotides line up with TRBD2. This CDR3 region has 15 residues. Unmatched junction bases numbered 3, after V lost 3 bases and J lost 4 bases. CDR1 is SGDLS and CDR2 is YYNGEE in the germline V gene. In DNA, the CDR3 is TGTGCCAGCAGCGGCGGGACTAGCGGATACAATGAGCAGTTCTTC. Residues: CASSGGTSGYNEQFF.

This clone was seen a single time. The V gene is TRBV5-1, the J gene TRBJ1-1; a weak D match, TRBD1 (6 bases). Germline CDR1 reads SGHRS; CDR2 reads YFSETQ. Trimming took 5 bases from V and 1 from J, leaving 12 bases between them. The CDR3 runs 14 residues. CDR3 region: CASRSRQENTEAFF. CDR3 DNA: TGCGCCAGCAGGTCGAGACAGGAGAACACTGAAGCTTTCTTT.

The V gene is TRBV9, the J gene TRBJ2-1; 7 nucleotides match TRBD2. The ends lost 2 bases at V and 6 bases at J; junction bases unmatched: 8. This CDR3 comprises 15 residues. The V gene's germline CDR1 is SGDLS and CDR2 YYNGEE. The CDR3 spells CASSVRDYNINEQFF. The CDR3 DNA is TGTGCCAGCAGCGTCCGGGACTACAATATCAATGAGCAGTTCTTC. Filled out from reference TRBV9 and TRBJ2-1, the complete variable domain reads DSGVTQTPKHLITATGQRVTLRCSPRSGDLSVYWYQQSLDQGLQFLIQYYNGEERAKGNILERFSAQQFPDLHSELNLSSLELGDSALYFCASSVRDYNINEQFFGPGTRLTVL.